This T cell receptor beta chain was captured in a study of CD8+CD57+ T cells in acquired aplastic anemia. Study-level information: DNA recovered from sorted CD4+ and CD8+ cells had a mean of approximately 3 ug.

V was pared by 3 bases and J by 3 bases, with 12 bases between. Germline CDR1 reads LNHDA; CDR2 reads SQIVND (reference sequence). This CDR3 region has 14 residues. Profiling that covered TCR beta VDJ and CDR3 relied on genomic DNA as its template. In TCRdb, the reads were re-called with MiXCR into one record per CDR3 protein. Here the sample spans 200,000 to 300,000 distinct CDR3 sequences, roughly 80% being singletons. Whoever was chosen for sequencing had shown CD8+CD57+ cell expansion by flow cytometry. The sequenced sample consisted of sorted CD4+, CD8+, or CD8+CD57+ T cells (not recorded which) from PBMCs. J is TRBJ2-7 and V is TRBV19; D is unclear. The receptor's source is a human donor with aplastic anemia. The CDR3 sequence: CASSIRRQDYEQYF. In DNA, the CDR3 is TGTGCCAGTAGTATTCGGCGACAAGACTACGAGCAGTACTTC.